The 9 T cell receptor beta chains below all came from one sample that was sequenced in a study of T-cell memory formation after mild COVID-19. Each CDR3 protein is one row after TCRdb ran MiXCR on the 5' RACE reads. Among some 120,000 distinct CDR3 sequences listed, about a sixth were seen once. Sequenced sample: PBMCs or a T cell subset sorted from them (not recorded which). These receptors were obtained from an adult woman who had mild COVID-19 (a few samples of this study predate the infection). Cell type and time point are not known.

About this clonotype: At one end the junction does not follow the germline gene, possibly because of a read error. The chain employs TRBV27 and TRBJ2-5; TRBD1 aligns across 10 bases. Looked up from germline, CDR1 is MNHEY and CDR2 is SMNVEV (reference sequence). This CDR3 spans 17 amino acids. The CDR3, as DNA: TGTGCCAGCAGCTTATACCCCGTTGGACAGGGGGAAGAGACCCAGTACTTC. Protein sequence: CASSLYPVGQGEETQYF.

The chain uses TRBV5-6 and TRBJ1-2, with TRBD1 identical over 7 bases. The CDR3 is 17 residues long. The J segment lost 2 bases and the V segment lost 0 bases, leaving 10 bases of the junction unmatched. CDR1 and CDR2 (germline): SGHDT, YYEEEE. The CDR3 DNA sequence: TGTGCCAGCAGCTTGGCCCAATATCGACAGGGAAACTATGGCTACACCTTC. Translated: CASSLAQYRQGNYGYTF.

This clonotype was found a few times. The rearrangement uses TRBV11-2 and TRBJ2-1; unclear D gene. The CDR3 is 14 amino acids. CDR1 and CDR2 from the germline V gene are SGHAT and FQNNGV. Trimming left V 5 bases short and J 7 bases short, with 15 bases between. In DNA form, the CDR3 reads TGTGCCAGCAGCCAAACGACGACGTTGAATGAGCAGTTCTTC. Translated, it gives CASSQTTTLNEQFF.

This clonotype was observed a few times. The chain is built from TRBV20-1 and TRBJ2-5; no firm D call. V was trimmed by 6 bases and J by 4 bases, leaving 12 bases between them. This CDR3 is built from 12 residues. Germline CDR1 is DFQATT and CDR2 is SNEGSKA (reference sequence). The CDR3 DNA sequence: TGCAGTGCGACCAACCGAAGAGAGACCCAGTACTTC. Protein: CSATNRRETQYF.

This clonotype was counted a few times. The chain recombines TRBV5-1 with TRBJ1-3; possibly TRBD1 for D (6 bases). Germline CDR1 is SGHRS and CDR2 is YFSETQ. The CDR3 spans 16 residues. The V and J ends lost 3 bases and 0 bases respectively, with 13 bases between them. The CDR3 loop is CASSSGGFGSGNTIYF. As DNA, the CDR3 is TGCGCCAGCAGCTCTGGGGGCTTTGGCTCTGGAAACACCATATATTTT.

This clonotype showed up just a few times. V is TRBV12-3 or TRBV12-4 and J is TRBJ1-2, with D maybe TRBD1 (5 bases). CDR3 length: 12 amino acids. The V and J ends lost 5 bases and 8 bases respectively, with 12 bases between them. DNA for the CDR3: TGTGCCAGCAGTCCAGGGACGAGGGGCTACACCTTC. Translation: CASSPGTRGYTF.

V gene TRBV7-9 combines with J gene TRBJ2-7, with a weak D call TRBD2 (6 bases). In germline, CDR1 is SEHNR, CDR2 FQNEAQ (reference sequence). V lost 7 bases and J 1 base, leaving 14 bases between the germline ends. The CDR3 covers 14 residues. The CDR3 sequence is CASTPVAESYEQYF. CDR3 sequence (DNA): TGTGCCAGCACCCCGGTAGCGGAGTCCTACGAGCAGTACTTC.

The chain's CDR3 is CASTVDGSSGNTIYF. As DNA, the CDR3 is TGCGCCAGCACCGTCGACGGAAGCTCTGGAAACACCATATATTTT. This chain joins TRBV5-1 and TRBJ1-3; D is ambiguous. The V end was cut by 6 bases, the J end by 0 bases, with 13 bases between. In germline, CDR1 is SGHRS, CDR2 YFSETQ. This CDR3 has 15 amino acids. Filled out from reference TRBV5-1 and TRBJ1-3, the complete variable domain reads KAGVTQTPRYLIKTRGQQVTLSCSPISGHRSVSWYQQTPGQGLQFLFEYFSETQRNKGNFPGRFSGRQFSNSRSEMNVSTLELGDSALYLCASTVDGSSGNTIYFGEGSWLTVV.

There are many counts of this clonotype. The CDR3, as DNA: TGTGCCAGCAGTCCGGGACAGGGGAATGAAAAACTGTTTTTT. Its protein product is CASSPGQGNEKLFF. The V and J genes are TRBV7-7 and TRBJ1-4; 10 nucleotides match TRBD1. V shed 6 bases, J shed 5 bases, and the junction held 3 bases outside the gene matches. The length of the CDR3 is 14 residues. Germline V lookup: CDR1 SSHAT, CDR2 FNYEAQ (reference sequence).